This T cell receptor (beta chain) was retrieved from a study of shared clonotypes between healthy human individuals. Whole-study results and caveats: About 5% of naive CD4 clonotypes were shared across several donors.

Some clones are missing from TCRdb's copy, which holds only in-frame ones; the method was immunoSEQ multiplex PCR. Of millions of clones listed, roughly 96% are singletons. The donor cohort consisted entirely of Caucasian adults residing in Nashville, Tennessee. Note on this clone: No antigen is known for it.

The sequenced material came from naive CD4+ T cells sorted from blood. Indicated subset: CD45RA+ positively selected. This receptor was identified in a man younger than 35 in good health.

Here the CDR3 reads CASSKGQILNIQYF. The DNA for the CDR3 is TGTGCCAGCAGTAAGGGACAGATCCTAAACATTCAGTACTTC. The chain links TRBV6-5 to TRBJ2-4, with 7 bases matching TRBD1. This CDR3 region has 14 residues. From germline, CDR1 is MNHEY and CDR2 SVGAGI. The J segment lost 6 bases and the V segment lost 5 bases, leaving 7 bases of the junction unmatched.